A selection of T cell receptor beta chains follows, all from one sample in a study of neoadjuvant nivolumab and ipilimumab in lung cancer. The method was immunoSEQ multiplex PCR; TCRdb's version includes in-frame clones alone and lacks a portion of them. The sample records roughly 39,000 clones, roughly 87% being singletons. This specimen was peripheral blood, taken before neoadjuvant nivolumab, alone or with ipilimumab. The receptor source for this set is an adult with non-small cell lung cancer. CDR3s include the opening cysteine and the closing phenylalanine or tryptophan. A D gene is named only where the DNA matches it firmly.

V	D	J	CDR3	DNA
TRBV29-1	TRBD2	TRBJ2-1	CSVGWGGSSYNEQFF	TGCAGCGTTGGTTGGGGCGGGAGCTCCTACAATGAGCAGTTCTTC
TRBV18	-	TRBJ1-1	CASSQTQGQNTEAFF	TGTGCCAGCTCGCAGACCCAGGGGCAGAACACTGAAGCTTTCTTT
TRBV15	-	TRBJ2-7	CATSRDVGRGGREQYF	TGTGCCACCAGCAGAGATGTGGGCAGGGGAGGTCGCGAGCAGTACTTC
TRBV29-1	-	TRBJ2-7	CSVAGQAVREQYF	TGCAGCGTTGCGGGTCAGGCCGTTCGCGAGCAGTACTTC
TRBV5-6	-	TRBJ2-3	CASSRTDTQYF	TGTGCCAGCAGCCGAACAGATACGCAGTATTTT
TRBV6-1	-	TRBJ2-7	CASNGGLYEQYF	TGTGCCAGCAATGGGGGGCTTTACGAGCAGTACTTC
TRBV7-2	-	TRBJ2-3	CASSLGRGGAAADTQYF	TGTGCCAGCAGCTTAGGGCGTGGCGGGGCCGCCGCAGATACGCAGTATTTT
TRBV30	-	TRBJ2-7	CAWSVVPLKSYEQYF	TGTGCCTGGAGTGTAGTGCCCCTAAAATCCTACGAGCAGTACTTC
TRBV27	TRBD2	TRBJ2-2	CASTRKRGSDTGELFF	TGTGCCAGCACTCGGAAGCGGGGTTCGGACACCGGGGAGCTGTTTTTT
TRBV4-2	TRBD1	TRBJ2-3	CASSQPPGQGQDTQYF	TGTGCCAGCAGCCAACCCCCGGGACAGGGTCAGGATACGCAGTATTTT
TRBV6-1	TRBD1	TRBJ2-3	CASRPGQSTDTQYF	TGTGCCAGCAGACCGGGACAGAGCACAGATACGCAGTATTTT
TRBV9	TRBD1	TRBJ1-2	CASSVGSRKTGGVYGYTF	TGTGCCAGCAGCGTAGGAAGTAGAAAGACAGGGGGCGTATATGGCTACACCTTC
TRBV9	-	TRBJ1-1	CASSVPLEGMSTEAFF	TGTGCCAGCAGCGTACCGCTGGAGGGTATGAGCACTGAAGCTTTCTTT
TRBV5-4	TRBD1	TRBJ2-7	CASSPRDSGYEQYF	TGTGCCAGCAGCCCGAGGGACAGCGGATACGAGCAGTACTTC
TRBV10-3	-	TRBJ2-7	CATLGQFGGAGSYEQYF	TGTGCCACCCTGGGACAATTCGGGGGAGCGGGCTCCTACGAGCAGTACTTC
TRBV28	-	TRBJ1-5	CASSFSSNQPQHF	TGTGCCAGCAGTTTCTCCAGTAATCAGCCCCAGCATTTT
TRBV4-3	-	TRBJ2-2	CASSQGTGELFF	TGCGCCAGCAGCCAAGGTACCGGGGAGCTGTTTTTT
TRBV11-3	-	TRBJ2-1	CASSLSGFYNEQFF	TGTGCCAGCAGCTTATCAGGGTTCTACAATGAGCAGTTCTTC
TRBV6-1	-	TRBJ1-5	CASRGMEGGNQPQHF	TGTGCCAGCAGGGGGATGGAGGGAGGTAATCAGCCCCAGCATTTT
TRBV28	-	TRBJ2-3	CASSLRGAGTDTQYF	TGTGCCAGCAGTCTCCGTGGAGCTGGAACAGATACGCAGTATTTT
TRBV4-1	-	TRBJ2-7	CASSQDPSSYEQYF	TGCGCCAGCAGCCAAGATCCCAGCTCCTACGAGCAGTACTTC
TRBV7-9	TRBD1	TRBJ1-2	CASSLEGAYGYTF	TGTGCCAGCAGCTTAGAGGGGGCCTATGGCTACACCTTC
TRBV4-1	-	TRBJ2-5	CASSSGGSPPETQYF	TGCGCCAGCAGCTCGGGGGGCTCCCCCCCAGAGACCCAGTACTTC
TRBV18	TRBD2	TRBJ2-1	CASSLWEKLAGLNEQFF	TGTGCCAGCTCACTTTGGGAGAAGCTAGCGGGACTGAATGAGCAGTTCTTC
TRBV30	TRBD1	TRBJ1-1	CAWTAGGNLVAFF	TGTGCCTGGACAGCAGGGGGCAATTTAGTTGCTTTCTTT
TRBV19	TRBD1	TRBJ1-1	CASSPGQGDTEAFF	TGTGCCAGTAGTCCCGGACAGGGAGACACTGAAGCTTTCTTT
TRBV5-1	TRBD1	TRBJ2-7	CASRPDRATYEQYF	TGCGCCAGCAGGCCAGACAGGGCTACCTACGAGCAGTACTTC
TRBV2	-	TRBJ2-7	CASSELIAASDEQYF	TGTGCCAGCAGTGAACTGATAGCGGCCAGTGACGAGCAGTACTTC
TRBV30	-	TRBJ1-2	CAWSNPLRGPGYTF	TGTGCCTGGAGTAATCCCCTCAGGGGCCCTGGCTACACCTTC
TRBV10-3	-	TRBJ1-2	CAISEGRSNYGYTF	TGTGCCATCAGTGAGGGGAGATCTAACTATGGCTACACCTTC
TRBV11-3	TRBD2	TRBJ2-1	CASSPQGLAGEEQFF	TGTGCCAGCAGCCCCCAAGGCCTAGCGGGAGAAGAGCAGTTCTTC